What follows are 26 T cell receptor beta chains derived from one specimen sequenced in a study of cytomegalovirus exposure and HLA in healthy donors. The PCR had 60 Vbeta and 13 Jbeta primers. Generated by immunoSEQ multiplex PCR, the TCRdb table keeps only in-frame clones and is missing some. This sample yields around 99,000 clones, of which approximately 76% are seen a single time; around 2.1% belongs to the top ten. Sequencing was performed on PBMCs. The receptors here all came from a man aged 18 to 30 in good health and CMV-seronegative.

This sequence joins TRBV7-2 and TRBJ1-2; 8 bases map to TRBD1. In germline, CDR1 is SGHTA, CDR2 FQGNSA. V lost 1 base, J lost 8 bases, and 3 bases stayed unmatched. CDR3 length: 13 residues. The CDR3 is CASSLVAGGGYTF. In DNA, the CDR3 is TGTGCCAGCAGCTTAGTAGCAGGGGGCGGCTACACCTTC. Combining the CDR3 with reference TRBV7-2 and TRBJ1-2 gives the whole variable domain GAGVSQSPSNKVTEKGKDVELRCDPISGHTALYWYRQSLGQGLEFLIYFQGNSAPDKSGLPSDRFSAERTGGSVSTLTIQRTQQEDSAVYLCASSLVAGGGYTFGSGTRLTVV.

V is TRBV4-3 and J is TRBJ1-4; TRBD1 aligns across 10 bases. CDR1 and CDR2 from the germline V gene are LGHNA and YSLEER. The CDR3 consists of 15 residues. J lost 7 bases, V lost 4 bases, and 6 bases had no gene match. CDR3 bases: TGCGCCAGCAGCCTCCTAGACAGGGGGCGTGAAAAACTGTTTTTT. Its protein is CASSLLDRGREKLFF.

The chain uses TRBV7-9 and TRBJ2-1; D not resolved. From germline, CDR1 is SEHNR and CDR2 FQNEAQ (reference sequence). With 5 bases removed from V and 7 bases from J, the gap between germline ends came to 15 bases. The CDR3 is made up of 14 amino acids. CDR3 sequence: CASSAGPTGNEQFF. The CDR3 nucleotides read TGTGCCAGCAGCGCCGGTCCGACCGGGAATGAGCAGTTCTTC. The full variable domain, with the rest looked up from reference TRBV7-9 and TRBJ2-1, is DTGVSQNPRHKITKRGQNVTFRCDPISEHNRLYWYRQTLGQGPEFLTYFQNEAQLEKSRLLSDRFSAERPKGSFSTLEIQRTEQGDSAMYLCASSAGPTGNEQFFGPGTRLTVL.

The rearrangement joins TRBV7-2 to TRBJ1-1; D may be TRBD1 (6 bases). This CDR3 has 14 amino acids. Germline V gives CDR1 SGHTA, CDR2 FQGNSA. Between the trimmed V and J ends, which lost 5 bases and 0 bases, there was a span of 10 bases. CDR3 DNA sequence: TGTGCCAGCAGCCCGGACAGATTGAACACTGAAGCTTTCTTT. Encoded protein: CASSPDRLNTEAFF.

The chain recombines TRBV6-5 with TRBJ2-5; 7 bases map to TRBD1. Trimming removed 2 bases from V and 1 base from J; junction bases left unmatched: 7. The CDR3 is 16 amino acids. Germline assignment: CDR1 MNHEY and CDR2 SVGAGI. The CDR3 sequence: CASSYRRAGGQETQYF. The CDR3 DNA reads as TGTGCCAGCAGTTACCGACGGGCAGGGGGCCAAGAGACCCAGTACTTC.

The chain links TRBV11-2 to TRBJ2-7; 8 bases are a match to TRBD1. Germline values: CDR1 SGHAT, CDR2 FQNNGV. The CDR3 length is 15 residues. Trimming removed 6 bases from V and 3 bases from J; junction bases left unmatched: 10. The CDR3 DNA follows: TGTGCCAGCAGAAAACCCCAGGGGGCAGGCTACGAGCAGTACTTC. Its translation is CASRKPQGAGYEQYF. The full variable domain, with the rest looked up from reference TRBV11-2 and TRBJ2-7, is EAGVAQSPRYKIIEKRQSVAFWCNPISGHATLYWYQQILGQGPKLLIQFQNNGVVDDSQLPKDRFSAERLKGVDSTLKIQPAKLEDSAVYLCASRKPQGAGYEQYFGPGTRLTVT.

Only a few counts were recorded for this clone. Other DNA sequences in this specimen translate into the identical CDR3. The gene calls are TRBV7-8 and TRBJ2-7; D is uncertain. Germline V lookup: CDR1 SGHVS, CDR2 FQNEAQ. With 1 base removed from V and 0 bases from J, the gap between germline ends came to 10 bases. The CDR3 is 15 amino acids. The CDR3 DNA reads as TGTGCCAGCAGCTTAGGCGGCAGCAGCTCCTACGAGCAGTACTTC. Amino acids: CASSLGGSSSYEQYF.

V usage is TRBV7-3 and J usage is TRBJ2-3; 8 nucleotides line up with TRBD2. The trim removed 5 bases at V and 4 bases at J, leaving 2 bases unmatched. Germline V gives CDR1 SGHTA, CDR2 FQGTGA. The CDR3 spans 13 residues. For the CDR3, the DNA is TGTGCCAGCAGCCTGGGACTAGCAGATACGCAGTATTTT. Translation gives CASSLGLADTQYF.

This clone was detected a few times. The same CDR3 is also encoded by other DNA sequences in this sample. V is TRBV5-1 and J is TRBJ2-1; D not certain. This CDR3 is built from 13 residues. V lost 4 bases to trimming and J lost 4 bases, with 9 bases between them. Germline V CDR1 and CDR2: SGHRS, YFSETQ. In DNA, the CDR3 is TGCGCCAGCAGCGCTGACTCGTACAATGAGCAGTTCTTC. Protein sequence: CASSADSYNEQFF.

In its sample, this clone was seen a few times. This sequence joins TRBV7-9 and TRBJ1-1; D is perhaps TRBD1 (6 bases). Germline V lookup: CDR1 SEHNR, CDR2 FQNEAQ (reference sequence). The CDR3 is 13 amino acids. Trimming stripped 5 bases from V and 5 bases from J, with 12 bases between. Here the CDR3 reads CASSLGGTTEAFF. The CDR3 DNA follows: TGTGCCAGCAGCCTAGGGGGGACAACTGAAGCTTTCTTT.

This clone was seen more than once but under ten times. The chain combines TRBV4-3 with TRBJ2-3, with D tentatively TRBD2 (6 bases). There are 15 residues in the CDR3. V was shortened by 6 bases and J by 1 base, with 14 bases between the two germline ends. From germline, CDR1 is LGHNA and CDR2 YSLEER. For the CDR3, the DNA is TGCGCCAGCAGTGCTGGCGGGGCCCGCACAGATACGCAGTATTTT. It specifies CASSAGGARTDTQYF.

Only one count was recorded for this clone. The chain carries TRBV5-1 and TRBJ1-2; the D is unclear. V lost 4 bases, J lost 6 bases, and 13 bases lay in between. This CDR3 region has 13 residues. Germline V gene lookup returns CDR1 SGHRS and CDR2 YFSETQ. CDR3: CASSQGLPDGYTF. The CDR3 region has the DNA TGCGCCAGCAGCCAAGGACTTCCCGATGGCTACACCTTC.

About this clone itself: One junction end does not reproduce the germline sequence, and a read error may be involved. The chain is built from TRBV7-3 and TRBJ2-3; weak D call: TRBD2 (6 bases). Germline V gives CDR1 SGHTA, CDR2 FQGTGA. This CDR3 is 14 amino acids long. The CDR3 DNA reads as TGTGCCAGCAGCTTACAAGGGGACTCAGATACACAGTATTTT. This sequence encodes CASSLQGDSDTQYF.

The genes are TRBV6-1 and TRBJ1-6; no definite D call. This CDR3 has 14 residues. Germline lookup yields CDR1 MNHNS and CDR2 SASEGT. V lost 6 bases and J lost 18, with 24 bases in between. Here the CDR3 DNA reads TGTGCCAGCAGGGCCCCCAGCGGGGTTCAAAGGCCCCACTTT. Translating gives CASRAPSGVQRPHF.

The V call is TRBV5-4, the J call TRBJ2-2; 14 bases fit TRBD2. Trimming took 3 bases from V and 1 from J; bases not matched to a gene: 5. The CDR3 has 18 residues. CDR1 and CDR2 from the germline V gene are SGHNT and YYREEE (reference sequence). CDR3 sequence: CASSSGTSGGENTGELFF. The CDR3 nucleotides read TGTGCCAGCAGCTCGGGGACTAGCGGGGGTGAGAACACCGGGGAGCTGTTTTTT.

The chain has TRBV6-6 and TRBJ2-7; D possibly corresponds to TRBD1 (5 bases). The V end lost 6 bases, the J end lost 1 base, and 13 bases lay between the germline ends. This CDR3 contains 14 residues. Germline V CDR1 and CDR2: MNHNY, SVGAGI (reference sequence). The CDR3: CASSLSTVSYEQYF. CDR3 nucleotide sequence: TGTGCCAGCAGCTTGTCGACAGTTTCCTACGAGCAGTACTTC.

With regard to this clone: One end of the junction does not line up with germline, which may come from a read error. The V call is TRBV5-4, the J call TRBJ1-2, with D unclear. Germline lookup yields CDR1 SGHNT and CDR2 YYREEE (reference sequence). This CDR3 is built from 15 residues. The CDR3 sequence is CASSLTDSTNYGYPF. CDR3 nucleotide sequence: TGTGCCAGCAGCTTGACTGATTCCACTAACTATGGCTACCCCTTC.

This chain uses TRBV6-5 with TRBJ2-3; TRBD1 agrees at 7 bases. With V trimmed by 4 bases and J by 2 bases, 6 bases remained unmatched. The germline V gene has CDR1 MNHEY and CDR2 SVGAGI. The CDR3 contains 15 residues. The CDR3 loop reads CASSSRTGPTDTQYF. CDR3 sequence (DNA): TGTGCCAGCAGTTCCCGGACAGGACCCACAGATACGCAGTATTTT.

V is TRBV9 and J is TRBJ2-3; 7 bases map to TRBD2. From germline, CDR1 is SGDLS and CDR2 YYNGEE. The CDR3 extends over 15 amino acids. V dropped 5 bases and J dropped 0; count of bases not matched to a gene: 6. The CDR3 here is CASSLSGVSTDTQYF. In DNA, the CDR3 is TGTGCCAGCAGTCTGAGCGGGGTCAGCACAGATACGCAGTATTTT.

This rearrangement joins TRBV28 to TRBJ2-7; perhaps TRBD2 as D (5 bases). Germline assignment: CDR1 MDHEN and CDR2 SYDVKM. The V and J ends lost 11 bases and 3 bases respectively, with 11 bases between them. The CDR3 contains 11 residues. DNA for the CDR3: TGTGCCGCTCGGGGTAACTACGAGCAGTACTTC. Translation: CAARGNYEQYF.

This clone was observed a few times. The V call is TRBV7-9, the J call TRBJ1-2, with 8 bases that match TRBD1. The CDR3 has 13 residues. V shed 10 bases, J shed 4 bases, and the junction held 8 bases outside the gene matches. CDR1 SEHNR and CDR2 FQNEAQ come from the germline V gene (reference sequence). CDR3 in DNA: TGTGCCATAGAGGCAGGGGGCGCCTATGGCTACACCTTC. It encodes CAIEAGGAYGYTF.

A few counts support this clone. J is TRBJ1-1 and V is TRBV6-1; D remains unclear. The CDR3 covers 13 residues. Looked up from germline, CDR1 is MNHNS and CDR2 is SASEGT. Trimming removed 4 bases at V and 4 bases at J, with 10 bases between. CDR3 sequence reads: CASSAAGGTEAFF. CDR3 nucleotide sequence: TGTGCCAGCAGTGCGGCGGGAGGCACTGAAGCTTTCTTT.

The chain employs TRBV19 and TRBJ2-5; D is perhaps TRBD1 (6 bases). The CDR3 consists of 14 residues. The germline CDR1 and CDR2 sequences are LNHDA and SQIVND (reference sequence). The V and J ends lost 3 bases and 11 bases respectively, with 19 bases between them. In DNA, the CDR3 is TGTGCCAGTAGTATCTCGGGACAATCCGCGGAGCAGTACTTC. It specifies CASSISGQSAEQYF.

The genes are TRBV7-2 and TRBJ1-1; no firm D call. Germline CDR1 is SGHTA and CDR2 is FQGNSA. The CDR3 is made up of 13 amino acids. Trimming took off 4 bases at V and 1 base at J, with 7 bases between the two ends. The CDR3 loop reads CASSSPWNTEAFF. The CDR3 region has the DNA TGTGCCAGCAGCTCCCCCTGGAACACTGAAGCTTTCTTT.

This clone was detected once. The V and J genes are TRBV9 and TRBJ1-6; 10 nucleotides line up with TRBD1. This CDR3 has 14 amino acids. CDR1 and CDR2 from the germline V gene are SGDLS and YYNGEE. V was clipped by 4 bases and J by 13 bases; unmatched bases: 8. CDR3 in amino acids: CASSPRTGGDPLHF. The CDR3 nucleotides are TGTGCCAGCAGCCCGCGGACAGGGGGTGACCCCCTCCACTTT.

This clone appeared a few times. This rearrangement joins TRBV5-6 to TRBJ1-4; 11 bases map to TRBD1. The CDR3 is made up of 15 amino acids. Germline CDR1 reads SGHDT; CDR2 reads YYEEEE. V shed 4 bases, J shed 8 bases, and the junction held 7 bases outside the gene matches. The CDR3 DNA is TGTGCCAGCAGCCTGGGGGGACAGGGGGACGAAAAACTGTTTTTT. Translating it yields CASSLGGQGDEKLFF.